These 21 T cell receptor beta chains came from one sample sequenced in a study of blood T cell repertoires in COVID-19. Only in-frame clones appear in the TCRdb table, and some are missing; sequencing was by immunoSEQ multiplex PCR. The sample records some 340,000 clones, 85% to 95% being singletons. Sequenced sample: PBMCs or T cells enriched from blood (not recorded which). These receptors all stem from a woman aged 25-40 years who had been exposed to COVID-19.

CDR3 in DNA: TGCAGCGTCCCCGGGACAGGGTTGACTGGCTACACCTTC. Translated, it gives CSVPGTGLTGYTF. The V gene is TRBV29-1, the J gene TRBJ1-2, with 9 bases aligning to TRBD1. Germline CDR1 and CDR2: SQVTM and ANQGSEA. The CDR3 loop spans 13 amino acids. The trim removed 6 bases at V and 7 bases at J, leaving 9 bases unmatched.

V usage is TRBV13 and J usage is TRBJ1-4; 8 bases match TRBD1. The CDR3 is 13 amino acids. J was trimmed by 10 bases and V by 6 bases; bases with no gene match: 7. Germline V gives CDR1 PRHDT, CDR2 FYEKMQ (reference sequence). The CDR3, as DNA: TGTGCCAGCAGTCAAACAGGGGGGCGAAAACTGTTTTTT. It translates to CASSQTGGRKLFF.

J is TRBJ1-2 and V is TRBV4-3, with D possibly being TRBD1 (5 bases). CDR1 LGHNA and CDR2 YSLEER come from the germline V gene. The CDR3 loop spans 16 amino acids. Trimming left V 0 bases short and J 0 bases short, with 11 bases between. The CDR3 loop is CASSQEGIGANYGYTF. CDR3 coding DNA: TGCGCCAGCAGCCAAGAAGGGATAGGGGCTAACTATGGCTACACCTTC.

J is TRBJ2-7 and V is TRBV7-2, with unresolved D. Per germline, CDR1 SGHTA and CDR2 FQGNSA. The length of the CDR3 is 14 residues. Trimming removed 0 bases from V and 3 bases from J, with 9 bases in between. This CDR3 is CASSLAYSHYEQYF. The CDR3 DNA is TGTGCCAGCAGCTTAGCCTACTCCCACTACGAGCAGTACTTC.

The chain recombines TRBV7-2 with TRBJ2-7, with D uncertain. Germline values: CDR1 SGHTA, CDR2 FQGNSA. Trimming cost V 2 bases and J 2 bases, with 13 bases left between them. This CDR3 spans 15 amino acids. The CDR3 sequence is CASSLRRIGTYEQYF. In nucleotides, the CDR3 is TGTGCCAGCAGCTTACGGCGGATAGGAACCTACGAGCAGTACTTC.

The V gene is TRBV18, the J gene TRBJ1-2, with 8 bases identical to TRBD1. The germline CDR1 and CDR2 sequences are KGHSH and LQKENI. This CDR3 region has 13 residues. V lost 3 bases to trimming and J lost 8 bases; unmatched junction nucleotides: 5. CDR3 residues: CASSPDRAGGYTF. CDR3 DNA: TGTGCCAGCTCACCGGACAGGGCGGGCGGCTACACCTTC.

The V and J genes are TRBV2 and TRBJ1-1, with 12 nucleotides matching TRBD1. Per germline, CDR1 SNHLY and CDR2 FYNNEI. V trimming: 6 bases; J trimming: 3 bases; junction bases outside the gene matches: 5. The CDR3 loop spans 15 amino acids. CDR3: CASSGTGGPDTEAFF. The CDR3 coding sequence is TGTGCCAGCAGCGGGACAGGGGGCCCAGACACTGAAGCTTTCTTT.

The table lists this clone with a few counts. V is TRBV3-1 (or the pseudogene TRBV3-2) and J is TRBJ1-6; D might be TRBD1 (5 bases). Germline values: CDR1 LGHDT, CDR2 YNNKEL (reference sequence). V was clipped by 1 base and J by 11 bases, with 12 bases between them. This CDR3 contains 14 residues. In DNA form, the CDR3 reads TGTGCCAGCAGCCAAGGGGGCAGTCGACCACCCCTCCACTTT. Amino acids: CASSQGGSRPPLHF.

The genes are TRBV6-5 and TRBJ2-7, with D possibly matching TRBD2 (7 bases). V was clipped by 6 bases and J by 2 bases, with 17 bases between them. Germline loops: CDR1 MNHEY, CDR2 SVGAGI. This CDR3 is 15 amino acids long. The chain's CDR3 is CASSALGGATYEQYF. For the CDR3, the DNA is TGTGCCAGCAGCGCCCTTGGGGGGGCTACCTACGAGCAGTACTTC.

The genes are TRBV5-5 and TRBJ1-1; 7 bases match TRBD1. Germline values: CDR1 SGHKS, CDR2 YYEKEE (reference sequence). V shed 4 bases and J 5 bases; nucleotides not matched to a gene: 2. The CDR3 has 12 residues. CDR3 loop: CASSHRGTEAFF. CDR3 nucleotide sequence: TGTGCCAGCAGCCACAGGGGTACTGAAGCTTTCTTT.

The CDR3 nucleotides are TGTGCCAGCAGTAGGGGGCCCACTGAAGCTTTCTTT. The encoded protein is CASSRGPTEAFF. The J gene is TRBJ1-1, the V gene TRBV12-3 or TRBV12-4, with 7 bases identical to TRBD1. This CDR3 comprises 12 residues. Trimming took 5 bases from V and 4 from J; bases not matched to a gene: 1.

The chain joins TRBV9 to TRBJ2-3; maybe TRBD1 (5 bases). The V end lost 1 base, the J end lost 0 bases, and 9 bases lay between the germline ends. This CDR3 is 15 amino acids long. Germline V gene lookup returns CDR1 SGDLS and CDR2 YYNGEE. The CDR3 DNA is TGTGCCAGCAGCGTATTCCAGGGAAGCACAGATACGCAGTATTTT. Amino acids: CASSVFQGSTDTQYF.

The chain joins TRBV7-9 to TRBJ1-2; tentatively, D is TRBD1 (6 bases). This CDR3 contains 12 residues. Trimming stripped 0 bases from V and 8 bases from J, with 7 bases between. Germline lookup yields CDR1 SEHNR and CDR2 FQNEAQ (reference sequence). The CDR3 region has the DNA TGTGCCAGCAGCTTAGCAGGGGGAGGCTACACCTTC. Translating it yields CASSLAGGGYTF. The full variable domain, with the rest looked up from reference TRBV7-9 and TRBJ1-2, is DTGVSQNPRHKITKRGQNVTFRCDPISEHNRLYWYRQTLGQGPEFLTYFQNEAQLEKSRLLSDRFSAERPKGSFSTLEIQRTEQGDSAMYLCASSLAGGGYTFGSGTRLTVV.

The V call is TRBV25-1, the J call TRBJ1-4; D is possibly TRBD1 (5 bases). Germline CDR1 and CDR2: MGHDK and SYGVNS. This CDR3 spans 15 amino acids. V was clipped by 1 base and J by 6 bases, with 12 bases between them. The CDR3 DNA reads TGTGCCAGCAGTGAATTTCGCCAGGGCCATGAAAAACTGTTTTTT. Translation gives CASSEFRQGHEKLFF.

This rearrangement joins TRBV11-3 to TRBJ1-1; no definite D call. V was clipped by 2 bases and J by 0 bases, with 10 bases between them. The CDR3 totals 15 residues. Germline CDR1 SGHNT, CDR2 YENEEA. The CDR3, as DNA: TGTGCCAGCAGCTTACCGCGCTACCTGAACACTGAAGCTTTCTTT. It specifies CASSLPRYLNTEAFF.

The chain couples TRBV6-1 to TRBJ1-6, with a possible D match to TRBD1 (6 bases). The CDR3 totals 15 residues. V lost 1 base and J lost 6, with 10 bases in between. Germline-derived CDR1 and CDR2 are MNHNS and SASEGT. CDR3: CASSEVTGRNSPLHF. CDR3 DNA sequence: TGTGCCAGCAGTGAAGTTACAGGGCGTAATTCACCCCTCCACTTT.

The chain links TRBV7-9 to TRBJ1-1; D remains ambiguous. Germline V CDR1 and CDR2: SEHNR, FQNEAQ (reference sequence). V was clipped by 0 bases and J by 4 bases, with 12 bases between them. This CDR3 is built from 15 residues. This CDR3 reads CASSLALRVGTEAFF. DNA of the CDR3: TGTGCCAGCAGCTTAGCCTTGAGGGTTGGCACTGAAGCTTTCTTT.

The CDR3 coding sequence is TGTGCCACCAGCGGGAGGCAGGTTTACGAGCAGTACTTC. Residues: CATSGRQVYEQYF. The genes are TRBV15 and TRBJ2-7, with D possibly being TRBD2 (6 bases). Germline loops: CDR1 LNHNV, CDR2 YYDKDF (reference sequence). CDR3 size: 13 residues. The germline V and J ends were trimmed by 5 bases and 4 bases, with 12 bases remaining between them.

The chain uses TRBV2 and TRBJ2-3; 8 nucleotides align to TRBD2. V was pared by 4 bases and J by 4 bases, with 4 bases of the junction left unmatched. The length of the CDR3 is 14 residues. The germline CDR1 and CDR2 sequences are SNHLY and FYNNEI. DNA for the CDR3: TGTGCCAGCAGTGCTCCGGGACTAGCAGATACGCAGTATTTT. Translating gives CASSAPGLADTQYF.

This chain links TRBV4-2 with TRBJ2-7; 7 positions agree with TRBD1. This CDR3 spans 15 amino acids. Trimming cost V 0 bases and J 2 bases; bases outside gene matches: 4. The V gene's germline CDR1 is LGHNA and CDR2 YNFKEQ. The CDR3 loop reads CASSQDGTAAYEQYF. CDR3 DNA sequence: TGTGCCAGCAGCCAAGACGGGACAGCAGCCTACGAGCAGTACTTC.

This chain links TRBV7-9 with TRBJ2-4, with D possibly matching TRBD2 (5 bases). CDR1 and CDR2 from the germline V gene are SEHNR and FQNEAQ (reference sequence). V lost 5 bases to trimming and J lost 8 bases, with 19 bases between them. The CDR3 has 15 amino acids. This chain's CDR3 is CASSHLGGSADIQYF. CDR3 DNA sequence: TGTGCCAGCAGCCATCTGGGTGGGAGTGCGGACATTCAGTACTTC.